Listed here are 9 T cell receptor beta chains from one sample, sequenced in a study of blood T cell repertoires in COVID-19. Clones were read by immunoSEQ multiplex PCR, and TCRdb kept only the in-frame ones, dropping some. The sample yields 35,000 to 45,000 clones, more than 90% seen once. Sequencing was carried out using peripheral blood. Source of these receptors: a man aged 45-60 years with COVID-19, enrolled during active disease.

The rearrangement links TRBV19 to TRBJ1-2, with a weak D call TRBD1 (5 bases). This CDR3 has 15 amino acids. V lost 4 bases to trimming and J lost 4 bases, with 16 bases between them. Germline V gene sequence: CDR1 LNHDA, CDR2 SQIVND (reference sequence). The CDR3 bases are TGTGCCAGTAGTACCCCTGGCAGGGAAGGCTATGGCTACACCTTC. Translated, it gives CASSTPGREGYGYTF.

The V and J genes are TRBV18 and TRBJ2-5; D possibly corresponds to TRBD2 (5 bases). Trimming took 2 bases from V and 2 from J, leaving 6 bases between them. CDR1 is KGHSH, CDR2 LQKENI, per germline. This CDR3 has 13 residues. This CDR3 reads CASSPGSQETQYF. CDR3 nucleotide sequence: TGTGCCAGCTCACCAGGGAGTCAAGAGACCCAGTACTTC. Full variable domain (missing parts from reference TRBV18 and TRBJ2-5): NAGVMQNPRHLVRRRGQEARLRCSPMKGHSHVYWYRQLPEEGLKFMVYLQKENIIDESGMPKERFSAEFPKEGPSILRIQQVVRGDSAAYFCASSPGSQETQYFGPGTRLLVL.

The chain couples TRBV5-1 to TRBJ2-3; 8 positions agree with TRBD2. Per germline, CDR1 SGHRS and CDR2 YFSETQ. The CDR3 runs 20 residues. The J segment lost 1 base and the V segment lost 4 bases, leaving 20 bases of the junction unmatched. CDR3 sequence reads: CASSPGRAGALSSGTDTQYF. For the CDR3, the DNA is TGCGCCAGCAGCCCCGGACGAGCGGGAGCCCTCAGTTCCGGCACAGATACGCAGTATTTT. The entire variable domain, with the rest obtained from reference TRBV5-1 and TRBJ2-3, is as follows: KAGVTQTPRYLIKTRGQQVTLSCSPISGHRSVSWYQQTPGQGLQFLFEYFSETQRNKGNFPGRFSGRQFSNSRSEMNVSTLELGDSALYLCASSPGRAGALSSGTDTQYFGPGTRLTVL.

This rearrangement joins TRBV12-3 or TRBV12-4 to TRBJ2-3; D might be TRBD1 (5 bases). Trimming removed 5 bases from V and 10 bases from J, with 16 bases in between. CDR3 size: 13 residues. The DNA for the CDR3 is TGTGCCAGCAGTACCGGACAAATCAAGGCGCAGTATTTT. Protein product: CASSTGQIKAQYF.

This clone came up once. The chain uses TRBV5-5 and TRBJ2-7, with 12 nucleotides matching TRBD2. The CDR3 spans 15 residues. Germline V lookup: CDR1 SGHKS, CDR2 YYEKEE (reference sequence). With 2 bases clipped from V and 7 bases from J, the junction kept 7 bases outside the gene matches. CDR3 coding DNA: TGTGCCAGCAGCTTACGACTAGCGGGAGAAATGGAGCAGTACTTC. As protein: CASSLRLAGEMEQYF.

The rearrangement joins TRBV9 to TRBJ2-7; D gene unclear. Trimming took 1 base from V and 7 from J, leaving 18 bases between them. The CDR3 totals 15 residues. The germline CDR1 and CDR2 sequences are SGDLS and YYNGEE. In DNA form, the CDR3 reads TGTGCCAGCAGCGTAAGAGTTCGAGAATCTTGGGAGCAGTACTTC. It translates to CASSVRVRESWEQYF.

This clone was picked up one time. The gene calls are TRBV7-2 and TRBJ2-1; 12 bases align to TRBD2. The V segment lost 0 bases and the J segment 6 bases; nucleotides outside the gene matches: 3. Germline loops: CDR1 SGHTA, CDR2 FQGNSA. The CDR3 consists of 16 residues. CDR3 coding DNA: TGTGCCAGCAGCTTAGCGAAGGGACTAGCGGGCAATGAGCAGTTCTTC. This translates into CASSLAKGLAGNEQFF.

The gene calls are TRBV30 and TRBJ1-2; D remains unclear. CDR3 length: 12 residues. The V and J ends lost 0 bases and 5 bases respectively, with 7 bases between them. Per germline, CDR1 GTSNPN and CDR2 SVGIG (reference sequence). This CDR3 is CAWSVNGYGYTF. CDR3 in DNA: TGTGCCTGGAGTGTAAACGGTTATGGCTACACCTTC.

CDR3 protein: CASSLDSLRGYGYTF. In nucleotides, the CDR3 is TGTGCCAGCAGCTTAGATAGTTTACGCGGCTATGGCTACACCTTC. The chain couples TRBV11-2 to TRBJ1-2; unclear D gene. The CDR3 sequence is 15 residues long. Per germline, CDR1 SGHAT and CDR2 FQNNGV. The V end was cut by 0 bases, the J end by 4 bases, with 12 bases between. Variable domain in full (rest from reference TRBV11-2 and TRBJ1-2): EAGVAQSPRYKIIEKRQSVAFWCNPISGHATLYWYQQILGQGPKLLIQFQNNGVVDDSQLPKDRFSAERLKGVDSTLKIQPAKLEDSAVYLCASSLDSLRGYGYTFGSGTRLTVV.